What follows is one T cell receptor (beta chain) and its context. Its antigen is not identified. The CDR3 is 12 amino acids. With 5 bases removed from V and 6 bases from J, the gap between germline ends came to 12 bases. The germline V gene has CDR1 SGHDT and CDR2 YYEEEE. Researchers ran the PCR with 60 Vbeta and 13 Jbeta primers. Using immunoSEQ multiplex PCR, the repertoire was profiled, and TCRdb retains in-frame clones only, with some absent. The table lists some 170,000 clones, about 80% of them singletons. This record comes from a study of cytomegalovirus exposure and HLA in healthy donors. Study context: HLA-typed donors contributed about 85 million unique TCRs, which were held in an early data release. Genotyping showed roughly 81% of a few hundred donors falling in the Caucasian-associated ancestry cluster.

Study-wide results and limits: Sequencing likely produced, as an artifact, a cluster of highly shared sequence variants.

The chain combines TRBV5-6 with TRBJ2-7, with D maybe TRBD2 (5 bases). The clonotype comes from a man aged 25 to 40 in good health and CMV-seropositive. The sequenced material came from PBMCs. CDR3 amino acids: CASSLFRGEQYF. CDR3 DNA sequence: TGTGCCAGCAGTTTGTTCCGGGGCGAGCAGTACTTC.